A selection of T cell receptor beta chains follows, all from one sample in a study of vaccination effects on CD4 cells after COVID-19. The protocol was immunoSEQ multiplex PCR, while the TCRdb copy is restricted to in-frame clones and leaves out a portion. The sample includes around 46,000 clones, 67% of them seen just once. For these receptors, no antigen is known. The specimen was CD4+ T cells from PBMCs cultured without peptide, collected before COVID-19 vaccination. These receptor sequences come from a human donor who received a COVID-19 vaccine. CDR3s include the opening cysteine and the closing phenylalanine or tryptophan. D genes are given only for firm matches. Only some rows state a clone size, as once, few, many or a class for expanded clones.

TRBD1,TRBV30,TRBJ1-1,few,TGTGCCTGGCGACGAGGAACAGGGGCAGCTTTCTTT,CAWRRGTGAAFF
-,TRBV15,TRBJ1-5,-,TGTGCCACCAGCAGAGGTAGTAATCAGCCCCAGCATTTT,CATSRGSNQPQHF
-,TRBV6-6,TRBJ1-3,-,TGTGCCAGCAGTTATTTGGGGGGACACTCTGGAAACACCATATATTTT,CASSYLGGHSGNTIYF
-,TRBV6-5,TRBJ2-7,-,TGTGCCAGCAGTTACAGGCCCAACTACGAGCAGTACTTC,CASSYRPNYEQYF
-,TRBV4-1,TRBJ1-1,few,TGCGCCAGCAGCCTCTCCCCCGGACAGTACACTGAAGCTTTCTTT,CASSLSPGQYTEAFF
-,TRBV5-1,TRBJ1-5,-,TGCGCCAGCAGCTTAGCAGGCGGAGGGCAGCCCCAGCATTTT,CASSLAGGGQPQHF
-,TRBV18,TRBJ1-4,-,TGTGCCAGCTCACCAAGGGCAGCAACTAATGAAAAACTGTTTTTT,CASSPRAATNEKLFF
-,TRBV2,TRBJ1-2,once,TGTGCCAGCAGTGAAAGGATTCCCTATGGCTACACCTTC,CASSERIPYGYTF
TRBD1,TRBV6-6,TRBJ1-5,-,TGTGCCAGCTCACAGGGGGCGGTTAACCAGCCCCAGCATTTT,CASSQGAVNQPQHF
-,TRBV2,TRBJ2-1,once,TGTGCCAGCAGTCTCGATGCGGACAGTTTCTACAATGAGCAGTTCTTC,CASSLDADSFYNEQFF
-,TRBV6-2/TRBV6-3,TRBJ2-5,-,TGTGCCAGCAGCTGGGGGGCCGGGGAGACCCAGTACTTC,CASSWGAGETQYF
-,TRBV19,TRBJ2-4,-,TGTGCCAGTAGGGGTGGGGGGGCCAAAAACATTCAGTACTTC,CASRGGGAKNIQYF
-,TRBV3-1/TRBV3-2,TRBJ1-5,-,TGTGCCAGCAGCCAAATTTGGGCAGGCAATTTAAGGCGGATCAGCGGGCCCCAGCATTTT,CASSQIWAGNLRRISGPQHF
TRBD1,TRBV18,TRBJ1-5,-,TGTGCCAGCTCACGGGAACGTACAGGGGATCAGCCCCAGCATTTT,CASSRERTGDQPQHF
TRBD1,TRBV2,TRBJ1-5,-,TGTGCCAGCTCGACAGGGGGGCGTCAGCCCCAGCATTTT,CASSTGGRQPQHF
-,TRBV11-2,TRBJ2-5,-,TGTGCCAGCAGCCCTAGAGGGTGGTACCAAGAGACCCAGTACTTC,CASSPRGWYQETQYF
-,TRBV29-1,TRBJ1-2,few,TGCAGCGCTTTGACAGGCACCTCATATAACTATGGCTACACCTTC,CSALTGTSYNYGYTF
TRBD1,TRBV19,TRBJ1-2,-,TGTGCCAGTAGTAGGGGGACAGGGCCTGGCTATGGCTACACCTTC,CASSRGTGPGYGYTF
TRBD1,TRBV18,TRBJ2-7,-,TGTGCCAGCTCACCAGGTTCCGGACAGGGCAGGGTCGAGCAGTACTTC,CASSPGSGQGRVEQYF
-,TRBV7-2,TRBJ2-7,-,TGTGCCAGCAGCTCCGAGGGGAGGAGCTCCTACGAGCAGTACTTC,CASSSEGRSSYEQYF
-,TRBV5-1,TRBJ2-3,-,TGCGCCAGCAGCTTGGAAGGCAGGCCCACAGATACGCAGTATTTT,CASSLEGRPTDTQYF
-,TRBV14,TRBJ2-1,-,TGTGCCAGCAGCCCCGGTGGCGGGGCCACCAATGAGCAGTTCTTC,CASSPGGGATNEQFF
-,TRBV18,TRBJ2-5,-,TGTGCCAGCTCACTACAAGAGACCCAGTACTTC,CASSLQETQYF
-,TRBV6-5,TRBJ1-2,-,TGTGCCAGCAGTTACTCAGACGGAGAAGGCTACACCTTC,CASSYSDGEGYTF
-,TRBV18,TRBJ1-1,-,TGTGCCAGCTCACCTGAGGGGTTGGAAGCTTTCTTT,CASSPEGLEAFF
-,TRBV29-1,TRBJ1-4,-,TGCAGCATAACGACGGGGCGAAGGTTCGGGGAAAAACTGTTTTTT,CSITTGRRFGEKLFF
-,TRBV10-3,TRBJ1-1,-,TGTGCCATCAGCCCCTCGACGAGGGTAACTGAAGCTTTCTTT,CAISPSTRVTEAFF
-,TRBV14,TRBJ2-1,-,TGTGCCAGCAGCTTGAACAGACAGGCCCCGGTCTTC,CASSLNRQAPVF
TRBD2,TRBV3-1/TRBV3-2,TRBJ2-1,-,TGTGCCAGCAGCCAATTGAATAGCGGGAGTATCCATGAGCAGTTCTTC,CASSQLNSGSIHEQFF
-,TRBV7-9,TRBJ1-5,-,TGTGCCAGCAGCACGGAGAATCAGCCCCAGCATTTT,CASSTENQPQHF
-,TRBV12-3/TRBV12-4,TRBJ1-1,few,TGTGCCAGCAGTTTAGGCCCTGAAGCTTTCTTT,CASSLGPEAFF
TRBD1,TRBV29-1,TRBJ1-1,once,TGCAGCGTTTGGACAGGGCCCAAGAACACTGAAGCTTTCTTT,CSVWTGPKNTEAFF
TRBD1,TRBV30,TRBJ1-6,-,TGTGCCTGGAGGGCCGGGACAGGGCGAGTTGGACCCCTCCACTTT,CAWRAGTGRVGPLHF
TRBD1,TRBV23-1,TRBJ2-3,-,TGCGCCAGCAGCCTCGGGACAGTGAGCACAGATACGCAGTATTTT,CASSLGTVSTDTQYF
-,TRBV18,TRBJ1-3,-,TGTGCCAGCTCACGCGGGGCTGGAAACACCATATATTTT,CASSRGAGNTIYF
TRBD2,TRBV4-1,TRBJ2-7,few,TGCGCCAGCAGCCATAGGACTAGCGGGAGGCATAATAGCTCCTACGAGCAGTACTTC,CASSHRTSGRHNSSYEQYF
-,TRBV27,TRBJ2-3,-,TGTGCCAGCAGTTCTGTAGGTGTTTGGGGGGACCGCACAGATACGCAGTATTTT,CASSSVGVWGDRTDTQYF
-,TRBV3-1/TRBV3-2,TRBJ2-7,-,TGTGCCAGCAGCCAAGATTGGGGCAGCTTCTCCTACGAGCAGTACTTC,CASSQDWGSFSYEQYF
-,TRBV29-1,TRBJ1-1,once,TGCAGCGGGGGACAAAGCATGAACACTGAAGCTTTCTTT,CSGGQSMNTEAFF
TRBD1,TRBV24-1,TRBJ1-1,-,TGTGCCACCAGTGATTCCGAACCATGGACAGGGAACACTGAAGCTTTCTTT,CATSDSEPWTGNTEAFF
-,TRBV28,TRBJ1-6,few,TGTGCCAGCAGCCAAGACAGTAATTCACCCCTCCACTTT,CASSQDSNSPLHF
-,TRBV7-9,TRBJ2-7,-,TGTGCCAGCAGCCGCAAGACAGACCCGATCTACGAGCAGTACTTC,CASSRKTDPIYEQYF
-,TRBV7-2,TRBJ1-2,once,TGTGCCAGCAGCTTAAGCCCACTGGGCTACACCTTC,CASSLSPLGYTF
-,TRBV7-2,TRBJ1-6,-,TGTGCCAGCAGCTCGCCATTCTACATCAGTGACCATAATTCACCCCTCCACTTT,CASSSPFYISDHNSPLHF
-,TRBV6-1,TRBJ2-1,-,TGTGCCAGCAGTGAAAGTGAGAACTCCTACAATGAGCAGTTCTTC,CASSESENSYNEQFF
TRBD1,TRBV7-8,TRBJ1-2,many,TGTGCCAGCTCGGGACAGGTCCTTAATGGCTACACCTTC,CASSGQVLNGYTF
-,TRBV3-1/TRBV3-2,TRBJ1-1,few,TGTGCCAGCAGCCAAGATACCATTTTGCGGACTGAAGCTTTCTTT,CASSQDTILRTEAFF
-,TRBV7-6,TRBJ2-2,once,TGTGCCAGCTCCCCCGCCTTCACCGGGGAGCTGTTTTTT,CASSPAFTGELFF
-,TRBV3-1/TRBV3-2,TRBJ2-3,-,TGTGCCAGCAGCCCAGGTTGGAGGAGACCCACAGATACGCAGTATTTT,CASSPGWRRPTDTQYF
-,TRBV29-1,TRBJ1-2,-,TGCAGCGTTGAAGGCCGGGGGGGACCCTTCGGAGCTAACTATGGCTACACCTTC,CSVEGRGGPFGANYGYTF
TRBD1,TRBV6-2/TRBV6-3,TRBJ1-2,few,TGTGCCAGCAGTCGCGCCTTGGACAGGGGAAACTATGGCTACACCTTC,CASSRALDRGNYGYTF
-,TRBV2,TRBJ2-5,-,TGTGCCAGCAGTAACAATCTACCGGCGGAGACCCAGTACTTC,CASSNNLPAETQYF
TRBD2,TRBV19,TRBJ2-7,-,TGTGCCAGTAGGGCTAGCGGGACCTACGAGCAGTACTTC,CASRASGTYEQYF
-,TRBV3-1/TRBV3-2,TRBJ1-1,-,TGTGCCAGCAGCCAAGTAGAGAGTGCCAGGAACACTGAAGCTTTCTTT,CASSQVESARNTEAFF